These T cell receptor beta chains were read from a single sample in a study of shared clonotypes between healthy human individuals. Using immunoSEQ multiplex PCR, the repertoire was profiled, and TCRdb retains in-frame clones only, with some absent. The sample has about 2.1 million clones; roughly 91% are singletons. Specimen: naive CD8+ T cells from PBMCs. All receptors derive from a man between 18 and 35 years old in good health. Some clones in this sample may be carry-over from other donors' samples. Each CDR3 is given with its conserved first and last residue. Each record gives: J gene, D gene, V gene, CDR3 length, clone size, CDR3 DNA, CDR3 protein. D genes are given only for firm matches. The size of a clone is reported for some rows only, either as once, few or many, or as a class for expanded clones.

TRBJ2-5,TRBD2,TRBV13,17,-,TGTGCCAGCAGCGGGCGTTCCGGGACTAGCGGGAGGGAGACCCAGTACTTC,CASSGRSGTSGRETQYF
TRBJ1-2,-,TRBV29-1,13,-,TGCAGCGTTAGAGACTCGCGAGACTATGGCTACACCTTC,CSVRDSRDYGYTF
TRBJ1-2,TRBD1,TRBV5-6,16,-,TGTGCCAGCAGCTTGGTCAGTTCAGGGGGCTTCGGAGGCTACACCTTC,CASSLVSSGGFGGYTF
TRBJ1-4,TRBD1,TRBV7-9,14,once,TGTGCCAGCAGCCCAGCGACAGGGCTTGAAAAACTGTTTTTT,CASSPATGLEKLFF
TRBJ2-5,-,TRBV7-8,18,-,TGTGCCAGCAGCGTTCCCGGGGGTCCGGGGGCTATTTCAGAGACCCAGTACTTC,CASSVPGGPGAISETQYF
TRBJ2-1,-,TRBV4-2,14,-,TGTGCCAGCAGCCAAGATCCTAGCAACAATGAGCAGTTCTTC,CASSQDPSNNEQFF
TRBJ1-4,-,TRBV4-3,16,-,TGCGCCAGCAGCCGAAATCGGGCGATAGTAAATGAAAAACTGTTTTTT,CASSRNRAIVNEKLFF
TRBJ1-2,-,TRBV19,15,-,TGTGCCAGTAACTCCATGGGACTCCAGGCCTATGGCTACACCTTC,CASNSMGLQAYGYTF
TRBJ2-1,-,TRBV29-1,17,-,TGCAGCGTTGAGGACCCGGACTGGGGCCCCTCCTACAATGAGCAGTTCTTC,CSVEDPDWGPSYNEQFF
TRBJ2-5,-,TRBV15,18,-,TGTGCCACCAGCAGAGTATGGGGAACAGAAAATTCTCAAGAGACCCAGTACTTC,CATSRVWGTENSQETQYF
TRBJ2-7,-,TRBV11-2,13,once,TGTGCCAGCAGCTTATGGACGGGTATAGTGCAGTACTTC,CASSLWTGIVQYF
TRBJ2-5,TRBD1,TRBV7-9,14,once,TGTGCCAGCAGCCCAAGACAGGGCCAAGAGACCCAGTACTTC,CASSPRQGQETQYF
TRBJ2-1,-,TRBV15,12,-,TGTGCCACCAGCAGAGGAAAAAATGAGCAGTTCTTC,CATSRGKNEQFF
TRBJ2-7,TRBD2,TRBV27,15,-,TGTGCCAGCAGTAGGAGCGGGAGGGTCTCGTACGAGCAGTACTTC,CASSRSGRVSYEQYF
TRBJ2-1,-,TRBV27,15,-,TGTGCCAGCAGTTTTGCGCAGGTCCCCTACAATGAGCAGTTCTTC,CASSFAQVPYNEQFF
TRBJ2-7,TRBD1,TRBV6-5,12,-,TGTGCCAGCAGGCGGACAGGGGGCGAGCAGTACTTC,CASRRTGGEQYF
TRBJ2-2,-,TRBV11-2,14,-,TGTGCCAGCAGCCAACGGACAGAGTCTGGGGAGCTGTTTTTT,CASSQRTESGELFF
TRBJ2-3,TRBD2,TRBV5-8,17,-,TGTGCCAGCAGCTTGAGGCCGGCTAGCGGGAGGACAGATACGCAGTATTTT,CASSLRPASGRTDTQYF
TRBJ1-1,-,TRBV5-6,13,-,TGTGCCAGCAGCCCCAATTTGCAGACTGAAGCTTTCTTT,CASSPNLQTEAFF
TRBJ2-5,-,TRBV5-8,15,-,TGTGCCAGCAGCTTGGGCCCAGGGCGACAAAAGACCCAGTACTTC,CASSLGPGRQKTQYF
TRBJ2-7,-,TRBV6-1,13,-,TGTGCCAGCAGTGCGGCGGACGCCTACGAGCAGTACTTC,CASSAADAYEQYF
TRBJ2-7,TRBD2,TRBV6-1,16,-,TGTGCCAGCAGTGCTGGACTAGCGGGAGGGGGGTACGAGCAGTACTTC,CASSAGLAGGGYEQYF
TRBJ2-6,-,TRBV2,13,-,TGTGCCTATTACAGGGCTGGGGCCAACGTCCTGACTTTC,CAYYRAGANVLTF
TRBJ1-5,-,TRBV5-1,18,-,TGCGCCACCCCTCCAGGCAGGACACATCCAATCACTTATCAGCCCCAGCATTTT,CATPPGRTHPITYQPQHF
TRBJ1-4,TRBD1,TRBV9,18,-,TGTGCCAGCAGCGCTTCGACAGGGCCATCGTCGGCTAATGAAAAACTGTTTTTT,CASSASTGPSSANEKLFF
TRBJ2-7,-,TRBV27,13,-,TGTGCCAGCAGTTCCACAGGCCCCTACGAGCAGTACTTC,CASSSTGPYEQYF
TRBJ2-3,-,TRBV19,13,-,TGTGCCAGTAGTCCCTCTAGCACAGATACGCAGTATTTT,CASSPSSTDTQYF
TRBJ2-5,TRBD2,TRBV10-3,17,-,TGTGCCATCGGACCCTTTCGGCCGGGACTAGCGGAAGAGACCCAGTACTTC,CAIGPFRPGLAEETQYF
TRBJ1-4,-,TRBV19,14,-,TGTGCCAGTAGTATCCTCGGGTCAGGTGAAAAACTGTTTTTT,CASSILGSGEKLFF
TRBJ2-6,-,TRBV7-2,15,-,TGTGCCAGCAGACGCGGGATCTCTGGGGCCAACGTCCTGACTTTC,CASRRGISGANVLTF
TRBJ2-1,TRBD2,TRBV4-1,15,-,TGCGCCAGCACATGGACTAGCGGGAGTCATAATGAGCAGTTCTTC,CASTWTSGSHNEQFF
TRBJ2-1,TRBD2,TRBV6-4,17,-,TGTGCCAGCAGTGACTCTGGGACTAGCGGGAGGTACAATGAGCAGTTCTTC,CASSDSGTSGRYNEQFF
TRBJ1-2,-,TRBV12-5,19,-,TGTGCTAGTGGTTTGGTCGGCGCGAACAGGGACCCTGCCAACTATGGCTACACCTTC,CASGLVGANRDPANYGYTF
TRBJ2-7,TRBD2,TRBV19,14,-,TGTGCCAGTAGGCCACTAGCGGGAGCCTACGAGCAGTACTTC,CASRPLAGAYEQYF
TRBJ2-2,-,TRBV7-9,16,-,TGTGCCAGCAGCTTTCCGGGACAAATGGGCGCCGGGGAGCTGTTTTTT,CASSFPGQMGAGELFF
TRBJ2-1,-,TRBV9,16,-,TGTGCCAGCAGCGTAGTCCCGGGGGTAGCCTACAATGAGCAGTTCTTC,CASSVVPGVAYNEQFF
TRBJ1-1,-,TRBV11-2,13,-,TGTGCCAGCAGCTTAGAAGGGTCTCGTGAAGCTTTCTTT,CASSLEGSREAFF
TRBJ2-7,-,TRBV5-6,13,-,TGTGCCAGCAGCTTACGGCGCTTCTACGAGCAGTACTTC,CASSLRRFYEQYF
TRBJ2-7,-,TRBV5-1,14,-,TGCGCCAGCAGCTTCATAGGGGGGAGCTACGAGCAGTACTTC,CASSFIGGSYEQYF
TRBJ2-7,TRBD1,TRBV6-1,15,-,TGTGCCAGCAGTGGACCGGGACAGGATACCTACGAGCAGTACTTC,CASSGPGQDTYEQYF
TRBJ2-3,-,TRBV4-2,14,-,TGTGCCAGCAGCCAAGCCCTTTACACAGATACGCAGTATTTT,CASSQALYTDTQYF
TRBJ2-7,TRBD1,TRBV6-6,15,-,TGTGCCAGCAGCCACGGGACAGGGGTTTTAGGCGAGCAGTACTTC,CASSHGTGVLGEQYF
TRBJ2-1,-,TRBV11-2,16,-,TGTGCCAGCAGCTTAGGGGCGCGACAAACCTACAATGAGCAGTTCTTC,CASSLGARQTYNEQFF
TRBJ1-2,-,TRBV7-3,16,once,TGTGCCAGCAGCCCCGCCGGGACCGTCTCTAACTATGGCTACACCTTC,CASSPAGTVSNYGYTF
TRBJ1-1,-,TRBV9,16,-,TGTGCCAGCAGCGACGAAAGAAACGGAGGGGGACGTGAAGCTTTCTTT,CASSDERNGGGREAFF